A single sample gave rise to the 12 T cell receptor beta chains below, sequenced in a study of CD8+ T cells in alopecia areata. Sequencing relied on a cDNA template that was reverse transcribed from extracted RNA. Profiling relied on immunoSEQ multiplex PCR, and the TCRdb table lists in-frame clones only, not all of them. The sample counts 290,000 or so clones, none seen once; the ten largest own 0.9% to 1.5%. Sorting of pooled cutaneous lymph node cells was based on CD4, CD8alpha, NKG2D, NKG2ACE and other markers. The specimen sequenced was CD4+ T cells sorted from a lymph node. All receptors derive from a C3H/HeJ mouse with alopecia areata. The strain's MHC type: H2-k.

This clone has a handful of counts. Gene names follow the mouse nomenclature. The read halts 4 residues ahead of the CDR3 end, with the missing end drawn from the germline J gene. The same CDR3 also results from other DNA sequences found in this sample. The chain joins TRBV1 to TRBJ2-3, with TRBD2 as a possible D gene (6 bases). V lost 0 bases to trimming and J lost 0 bases, with 10 bases between them. This CDR3 contains 16 residues. Germline V gives CDR1 NSQYPW, CDR2 LRSPGD (reference sequence). CDR3 DNA, as far as it was read: TGCACCTGCAGTGCAGATTGGGGGAATAGTGCAGAA. Translated: CTCSADWGNSAE. The whole CDR3 protein reads CTCSADWGNSAETLYF.

Note on this clone: Mouse gene names apply. The read ends 3 residues early relative to the CDR3; the germline J gene fills the gap. The V gene is TRBV19, the J gene TRBJ1-6; TRBD1 matches at 8 bases. TRBJ1-6 is known as an ORF, though its function is uncertain. Germline loops: CDR1 FNHDT, CDR2 SITEND (reference sequence). The CDR3 has 15 amino acids. V gave up 4 bases and J gave up 2 bases; unmatched junction bases: 2. Partial CDR3 DNA: TGTGCCAGCAGTCCACAGGGGGCCTATAATTCGCCC. Translation: CASSPQGAYNSP. Given in full, the CDR3 is CASSPQGAYNSPLYF.

At least ten counts were recorded for this clone. The gene names here belong to mouse. The read is 4 residues too short to cover the CDR3 end, so that end is filled in from the germline J gene. V usage is TRBV13-1 and J usage is TRBJ2-3; D is unresolved. Germline lookup yields CDR1 NSHNY and CDR2 SYGAGN. CDR3 size: 13 residues. V lost 5 bases, J lost 0 bases, and 7 bases lay in between. CDR3 amino acids: CASRPGSAETLYF. The covered CDR3 bases are TGTGCCAGCAGGCCTGGTAGTGCAGAA.

Regarding this clone: With a much larger clone just one base away, this may be a read error. Gene and germline names: mouse. CDR3 bases read: TGTGCCAGCAGGGGACAAAACACA. Translated, it gives CASRGQNT. The whole CDR3 region reads CASRGQNTEVFF. This rearrangement joins TRBV19 to TRBJ1-1, with a possible D match to TRBD1 (6 bases). The read ends 4 residues shy of where the CDR3 ends; the end is completed using the germline J gene. The CDR3 consists of 12 residues. The V end lost 5 bases, the J end lost 1 base, and 6 bases lay between the germline ends. Germline V lookup: CDR1 FNHDT, CDR2 SITEND (reference sequence).

As concerns this clone: Mouse germline and gene names are used. The read finishes 4 residues shy of the CDR3 end, and the germline J gene is used to complete it. Other DNA sequences in the same sample also yield this CDR3. V usage is TRBV5 and J usage is TRBJ2-1; possible D gene TRBD1, 6 bases. Deletions cut 2 bases from V and 4 bases from J, with 9 bases between. This CDR3 has 14 residues. Germline V gene data show CDR1 as LGHNA and CDR2 as YNLKQL (reference sequence). The CDR3 loop is CASSQRDTYAEQFF. CDR3 bases read: TGTGCCAGCAGCCAAAGGGACACATATGCT.

On this clone itself: The DNA is omitted, as the CDR3 cannot be located on it reliably, and the CDR3 follows TCRdb's listing. Germline and genes: mouse. The rearrangement uses TRBV23 and TRBJ1-2; the D segment call TRBD1 is taken from the table without a DNA check. The V gene's germline CDR1 is KGHTA and CDR2 FQNQQP. The CDR3 has 16 amino acids, counting both end residues. The chain's CDR3 is CAPAVKQGAGNSDYTF.

This clone was seen a handful of times. Gene and germline names: mouse. Read sequence stops 4 residues before the CDR3 end, and the germline J gene provides the missing end. Within the sample, other DNA sequences also encode this same CDR3. The genes are TRBV31 and TRBJ2-1; 7 positions agree with TRBD1. After removal of 4 bases from V and 0 bases from J, the junction contained 0 bases not matched to a gene. Looked up from germline, CDR1 is GKSSPN and CDR2 is SITVG. The CDR3 runs 13 residues. Here the CDR3 reads CAWTGGNYAEQFF. The CDR3 DNA, read in part, is TGTGCCTGGACAGGGGGTAACTATGCT.

This clone was seen a few times. A much larger clonotype is one base distant, so this may be a read error. Germline and genes: mouse. The DNA read from the CDR3 is TGTGCCAGCAGTGATGCAGCAGCAAACTCC. Its protein is CASSDAAANS. The whole CDR3 region reads CASSDAAANSDYTF. This chain connects TRBV13-1 to TRBJ1-2; D is uncertain. Read coverage stops 4 residues before the CDR3 terminus; the germline J gene supplies the remainder. V dropped 0 bases and J dropped 0 bases, with 6 bases sitting between them. The CDR3 contains 14 residues. Germline V gives CDR1 NSHNY, CDR2 SYGAGN.

Comments on this clone: All gene names here are mouse names. CDR3 bases read: TGTGCCAGCAGCCGGACAGGGGGGCTTAACTATGCT. Its protein product is CASSRTGGLNYA. The whole CDR3 region reads CASSRTGGLNYAEQFF. The chain combines TRBV14 with TRBJ2-1; 10 nucleotides agree with TRBD1. The CDR3 is cut off 4 residues early in the read; its end comes from the germline J gene. The V gene end was trimmed by 5 bases and the J gene end by 0 bases; junction bases not matched to a gene: 5. This CDR3 is 16 amino acids long. CDR1 is SGHDT, CDR2 FRDEAV, per germline.

This clone has a handful of counts. Genes here carry mouse names. The CDR3 end falls 4 residues outside the read, so it is completed with the germline J gene. In the same sample, other DNA sequences code for this CDR3. V gene TRBV31 combines with J gene TRBJ2-5, with a weak D call TRBD1 (7 bases). From germline, CDR1 is GKSSPN and CDR2 SITVG. This CDR3 has 13 amino acids. The CDR3 region is CAWSLGGEDTQYF. The DNA read from the CDR3 is TGTGCCTGGAGTCTAGGGGGCGAGGAC. Together with reference TRBV31 and TRBJ2-5, the CDR3 gives the full variable domain: AQTIHQWPVAEIKAVGSPLSLGCTIKGKSSPNLYWYWQATGGTLQQLFYSITVGQVESVVQLNLSASRPKDDQFILSTEKLLLSHSGFYLCAWSLGGEDTQYFGPGTRLLVL.

As concerns this clone: The gene names given are mouse names. The covered CDR3 bases are TGTGCCAGCAGCACCTGGGGACAGGGGACAGAA. Residues: CASSTWGQGTE. The CDR3 in full is CASSTWGQGTETLYF. The V and J genes are TRBV2 and TRBJ2-3; 10 bases are a match to TRBD1. Sequencing ends 4 residues short of the CDR3 end; the germline J gene provides the rest. J was trimmed by 4 bases and V by 5 bases; bases with no gene match: 6. Germline CDR1 LGHNA, CDR2 YSYQKL. This CDR3 has 15 amino acids.

Note on this clone: Here the gene names and germline are mouse. Read coverage stops 4 residues before the CDR3 terminus; the germline J gene supplies the remainder. The chain combines TRBV13-1 with TRBJ2-2; 9 bases fit TRBD1. Losses at the gene ends were 0 bases for V and 3 bases for J; bases not matched to a gene: 3. The CDR3 is 16 amino acids. CDR1 is NSHNY, CDR2 SYGAGN, per germline. The part of the CDR3 DNA that was read is TGTGCCAGCAGTGATGCACGGGACAGGGACACCGGG. Translating it yields CASSDARDRDTG. From start to end, the CDR3 is CASSDARDRDTGQLYF.